This passage covers 12 T cell receptor beta chains from one sample sequenced in a study of T cell clonotyping in hematopoietic cell transplantation. Sequenced by immunoSEQ multiplex PCR; TCRdb stores in-frame clones only, minus some. This table has tens of thousands of clones, 80% to 85% appearing once. Indicated time point: recipient sample about 28 days before transplant, after cytoreduction. The specimen was peripheral blood mononuclear cells, collected before stem cell transplant. Source of these receptors: a man between 60 and 75 years old with myelodysplastic syndrome. Some clones in this sample may be carry-over from other donors' samples.

This clone turned up a few times. The V call is TRBV10-3, the J call TRBJ1-2, with TRBD1 matching 8 bases. This CDR3 is built from 15 residues. Losses at the gene ends were 6 bases for V and 2 bases for J; bases not matched to a gene: 8. Germline loops: CDR1 ENHRY, CDR2 SYGVKD. CDR3 region: CAIRSGGDVNYGYTF. CDR3 DNA sequence: TGTGCCATCAGGTCAGGGGGCGATGTAAACTATGGCTACACCTTC.

The J gene is TRBJ1-4, the V gene TRBV30; 10 positions match TRBD1. CDR3 length: 14 residues. With V trimmed by 0 bases and J by 8 bases, 3 bases remained unmatched. The germline gives CDR1 GTSNPN, CDR2 SVGIG (reference sequence). In DNA form, the CDR3 reads TGTGCCTGGAGTGTAGACAGGGGGCAAGAAAAACTGTTTTTT. It is translated as CAWSVDRGQEKLFF.

This clone was seen more than once but under ten times. This CDR3 is CASSNSLGGQASYEQYF. The CDR3 DNA follows: TGTGCCAGCAGCAACTCCTTGGGGGGACAGGCCTCCTACGAGCAGTACTTC. The chain uses TRBV21-1 and TRBJ2-7; the DNA was not compared with TRBD1, the D call given in the table. TRBV21-1 is a documented pseudogene. The CDR3 totals 17 residues.

The rearrangement uses TRBV5-1 and TRBJ1-1; the D is unclear. The CDR3 is 15 amino acids. CDR1 is SGHRS, CDR2 YFSETQ, per germline. The ends were cut back, 4 bases at V and 0 bases at J, with 13 bases in the middle. CDR3 in amino acids: CASSPGRTLNTEAFF. CDR3 coding DNA: TGCGCCAGCAGCCCGGGCAGGACCCTGAACACTGAAGCTTTCTTT.

The J gene is TRBJ2-7, the V gene TRBV19; 7 bases are a match to TRBD2. With 11 bases clipped from V and 3 bases from J, the junction kept 13 bases outside the gene matches. CDR1 and CDR2 (germline): LNHDA, SQIVND (reference sequence). This CDR3 region has 14 residues. DNA for the CDR3: TGTGCCGGTCCATCCCGGGCGGGGGACTACGAGCAGTACTTC. It yields the protein CAGPSRAGDYEQYF.

The J gene is TRBJ2-7, the V gene TRBV6-5, with D maybe TRBD1 (6 bases). The V gene lost 7 bases and the J gene lost 3 bases, with 13 bases spanning the gap. Germline V gene data show CDR1 as MNHEY and CDR2 as SVGAGI. This CDR3 region has 13 residues. The chain's CDR3 is CASKGTDSYEQYF. CDR3 bases: TGTGCCAGCAAAGGGACGGACAGCTACGAGCAGTACTTC.

This chain uses TRBV7-6 with TRBJ2-2; D is unresolved. V lost 2 bases to trimming and J lost 1 base, with 14 bases between them. This CDR3 comprises 17 residues. CDR1 and CDR2 (germline): SGHVS, FNYEAQ. The CDR3 bases are TGTGCCAGCAGCTTAACAGTAGACGTCATGAACACCGGGGAGCTGTTTTTT. Its translation: CASSLTVDVMNTGELFF.

This clone is a singleton in its sample. The gene calls are TRBV10-2 and TRBJ1-5; maybe TRBD1 (5 bases). Germline-derived CDR1 and CDR2 are WSHSY and SAAADI. The CDR3 is 15 amino acids. The V end was cut by 2 bases, the J end by 6 bases, with 14 bases between. The CDR3 coding sequence is TGCGCCAGCAGTGAGAGGCAGGGATGGAGTCAGCCCCAGCATTTT. This sequence encodes CASSERQGWSQPQHF.

The J gene is TRBJ2-7, the V gene TRBV5-8; D may be TRBD1 (6 bases). CDR1 is SGHTS, CDR2 YDEGEE, per germline. This CDR3 comprises 15 residues. With 1 base removed from V and 4 bases from J, the gap between germline ends came to 15 bases. The CDR3 coding sequence is TGTGCCAGCAGCTTGATAGCAGGGGATTCATACGAGCAGTACTTC. Translation: CASSLIAGDSYEQYF.

This clone came up once. The genes are TRBV9 and TRBJ2-5; D ambiguous. Germline V CDR1 and CDR2: SGDLS, YYNGEE. V was cut by 0 bases and J by 4 bases, with 10 bases left in between. The CDR3 loop spans 14 amino acids. In DNA, the CDR3 is TGTGCCAGCAGCGTAGGCCGCGGTGGAGAGACCCAGTACTTC. Amino acid sequence: CASSVGRGGETQYF.

The V and J genes are TRBV28 and TRBJ1-5; D gene ambiguous. Germline V gives CDR1 MDHEN, CDR2 SYDVKM. This CDR3 contains 18 residues. The germline V and J ends were trimmed by 3 bases and 0 bases, with 18 bases remaining between them. CDR3 bases: TGTGCCAGCAGTTTGGTCGGTATGAGAATAGATAGCAATCAGCCCCAGCATTTT. It encodes CASSLVGMRIDSNQPQHF.

Comments on this clone: The junction differs from germline at one of its ends, possibly a read error. The gene calls are TRBV7-7 and TRBJ2-2, with D possibly TRBD1 on 6 matching bases. This CDR3 has 14 amino acids. Germline loops: CDR1 SSHAT, CDR2 FNYEAQ (reference sequence). The CDR3 DNA follows: TGTGCTAGCAGCTTAGCTGGGGGCGCCGGGGAGCTGTTTTTT. Its translation is CASSLAGGAGELFF.